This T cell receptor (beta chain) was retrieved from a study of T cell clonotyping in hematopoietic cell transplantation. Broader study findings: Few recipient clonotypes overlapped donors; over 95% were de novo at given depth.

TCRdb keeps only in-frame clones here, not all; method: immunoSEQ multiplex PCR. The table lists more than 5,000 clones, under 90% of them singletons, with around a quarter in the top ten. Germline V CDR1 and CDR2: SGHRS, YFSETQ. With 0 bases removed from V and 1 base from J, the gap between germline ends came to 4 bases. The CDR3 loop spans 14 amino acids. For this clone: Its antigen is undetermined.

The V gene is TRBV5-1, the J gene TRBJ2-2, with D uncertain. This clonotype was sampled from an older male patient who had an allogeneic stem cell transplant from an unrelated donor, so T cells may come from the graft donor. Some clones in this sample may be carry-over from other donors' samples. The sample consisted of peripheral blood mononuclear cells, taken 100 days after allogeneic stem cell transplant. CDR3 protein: CASSLAENTGELFF. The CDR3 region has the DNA TGCGCCAGCAGCTTGGCAGAGAACACCGGGGAGCTGTTTTTT.